These 7 T cell receptor beta chains were all obtained from the same sample, sequenced in a study of beta chain features in type 1 diabetes. Study results and limitations: Shortening of TCRB CDR3s, moderate but significant, appeared in all four CD4+ subsets of Type 1 diabetes patients.

Their target antigens are unknown. The investigators reverse transcribed all of the isolated RNA, so they sequenced expressed TCRB transcripts. Profiled with immunoSEQ multiplex PCR; TCRdb holds only in-frame clones, not every one. The sample carries 600,000 or so clones, around an eighth recorded once. The sequencing input was naive CD4+ T cells from blood. All receptors come from a man aged 18 to 35 with type 1 diabetes.

Here the CDR3 reads CASIPTRGRDYGYTF. DNA of the CDR3: TGTGCCAGCATACCTACCCGAGGAAGGGACTATGGCTACACCTTC. The V call is TRBV6-5, the J call TRBJ1-2, with no clear D. V lost 7 bases, J lost 3 bases, and 18 bases lay in between. This CDR3 is built from 15 residues. Germline loops: CDR1 MNHEY, CDR2 SVGAGI.

This clone has only a few counts. The genes are TRBV6-5 and TRBJ2-7; 8 nucleotides align to TRBD2. Germline CDR1 and CDR2: MNHEY and SVGAGI. J gave up 3 bases and V 0 bases, and 4 bases lay outside the gene matches. CDR3 length: 15 amino acids. DNA of the CDR3: TGTGCCAGCAGTTACTCGGGGACTAGGTACTACGAGCAGTACTTC. As protein: CASSYSGTRYYEQYF.

This clone was counted only a few times. V is TRBV6-1 and J is TRBJ2-1; 7 bases are shared with TRBD2. The trim removed 3 bases at V and 5 bases at J, leaving 7 bases unmatched. Germline V gene lookup returns CDR1 MNHNS and CDR2 SASEGT. The CDR3 covers 15 residues. The CDR3 nucleotides read TGTGCCAGCAGTGAGCGGCTAGCGGTAAACAATGAGCAGTTCTTC. It is translated as CASSERLAVNNEQFF.

This clone has just a few counts. The rearrangement uses TRBV4-1 and TRBJ2-5, with 10 bases matching TRBD2. The germline V gene encodes CDR1 MGHRA and CDR2 YSYEKL. Trimming took 1 base from V and 2 from J; bases not matched to a gene: 4. CDR3 size: 16 residues. For the CDR3, the DNA is TGCGCCAGCAGCCAAGTGTCTAGCGGGGGTCAAGAGACCCAGTACTTC. Translated, it gives CASSQVSSGGQETQYF.

The V and J genes are TRBV30 and TRBJ1-5; no firm D call. The CDR3 loop spans 14 amino acids. Germline V gene sequence: CDR1 GTSNPN, CDR2 SVGIG (reference sequence). DNA of the CDR3: TGTGCTGTGGGGAGGACTGCGGGGAGTCAGCCCCAGCATTTT. Translation: CAVGRTAGSQPQHF. Variable domain in full (rest from reference TRBV30 and TRBJ1-5): SQTIHQWPATLVQPVGSPLSLECTVEGTSNPNLYWYRQAAGRGLQLLFYSVGIGQISSEVPQNLSASRPQDRQFILSSKKLLLSDSGFYLCAVGRTAGSQPQHFGDGTRLSIL.

CDR3 protein: CASSKSRDTQYF. CDR3 sequence (DNA): TGTGCCAGCAGCAAAAGTCGAGATACGCAGTATTTT. The chain couples TRBV5-4 to TRBJ2-3; no definite D call. The V and J ends lost 4 bases and 5 bases respectively, with 8 bases between them. This CDR3 contains 12 residues. In germline, CDR1 is SGHNT, CDR2 YYREEE (reference sequence).

This rearrangement joins TRBV30 to TRBJ1-4; 8 bases map to TRBD1. V lost 4 bases and J lost 3; bases outside the gene matches: 7. From germline, CDR1 is GTSNPN and CDR2 SVGIG (reference sequence). The CDR3 extends over 15 amino acids. This CDR3 is CAWKMTGVPNEKLFF. The CDR3 DNA sequence: TGTGCCTGGAAAATGACAGGGGTTCCTAATGAAAAACTGTTTTTT.